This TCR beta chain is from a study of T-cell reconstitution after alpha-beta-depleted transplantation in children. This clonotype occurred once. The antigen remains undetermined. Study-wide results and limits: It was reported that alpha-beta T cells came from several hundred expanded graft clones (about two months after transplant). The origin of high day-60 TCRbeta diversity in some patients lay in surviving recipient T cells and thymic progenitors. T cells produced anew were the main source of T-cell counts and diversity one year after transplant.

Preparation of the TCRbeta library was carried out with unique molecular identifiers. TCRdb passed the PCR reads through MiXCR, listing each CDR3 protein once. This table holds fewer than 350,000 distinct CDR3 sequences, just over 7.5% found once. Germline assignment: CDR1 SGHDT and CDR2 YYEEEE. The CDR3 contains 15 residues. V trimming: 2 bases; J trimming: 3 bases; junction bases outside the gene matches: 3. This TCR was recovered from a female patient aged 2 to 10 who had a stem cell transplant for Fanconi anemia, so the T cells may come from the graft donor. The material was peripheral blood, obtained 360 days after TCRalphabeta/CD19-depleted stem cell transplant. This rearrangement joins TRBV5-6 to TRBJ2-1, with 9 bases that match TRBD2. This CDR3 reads CASSLQAGGYNEQFF. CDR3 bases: TGTGCCAGCAGCTTACAAGCGGGGGGCTACAATGAGCAGTTCTTC.